These 20 T cell receptor beta chains were sequenced from one sample in a study of T cells in Graves' hyperthyroidism and ophthalmopathy. Amplified TCR beta CDR3 regions derived from RNA transcripts. Initially, a first-round RT-PCR of the TCR CDR3 employed the HTBI primer set. TCRdb re-called the multiplex PCR reads with MiXCR, one entry per CDR3 protein. The sample lists about 130,000 distinct CDR3 sequences, around 20% occurring once. Sequenced input: blood. The receptors shown here come from a woman in her 50s with Graves' hyperthyroidism that later progressed to Graves' ophthalmopathy.

A word on this clonotype: The junction shows a germline mismatch at one end, possibly a read error. The chain is built from TRBV6-2 or TRBV6-3 and TRBJ2-3, with a weak D call TRBD2 (6 bases). The CDR3 has 15 amino acids. Germline values: CDR1 MNHEY, CDR2 SVGEGT. The CDR3 DNA is TGTGCCAGCAGTGACTCCGGGGGAGAGGGAGATACGCAGTATTTT. Translated, it gives CASSDSGGEGDTQYF.

This clonotype has a count of ten or more. The rearrangement joins TRBV28 to TRBJ1-5; tentative D call: TRBD1 (6 bases). The V end lost 6 bases, the J end lost 2 bases, and 11 bases lay between the germline ends. Germline V gene data show CDR1 as MDHEN and CDR2 as SYDVKM. CDR3 length: 14 residues. CDR3 protein: CASRYSGGNQPQHF. CDR3 coding DNA: TGTGCCAGCAGGTATTCAGGGGGCAATCAGCCCCAGCATTTT.

This clonotype was detected many times. This chain links TRBV13 with TRBJ2-3, with 12 bases identical to TRBD2. The CDR3 has 18 residues. V shed 4 bases and J 0 bases; nucleotides not matched to a gene: 8. The V gene's germline CDR1 is PRHDT and CDR2 FYEKMQ (reference sequence). In DNA, the CDR3 is TGTGCCAGCAGCTGGAGACTAGCGGGAGCCATGAGCACAGATACGCAGTATTTT. It is translated as CASSWRLAGAMSTDTQYF.

The genes are TRBV11-2 and TRBJ2-3, with D possibly being TRBD2 (5 bases). This CDR3 has 17 amino acids. The V gene lost 2 bases and the J gene lost 4 bases, with 19 bases spanning the gap. Germline CDR1 and CDR2: SGHAT and FQNNGV. The CDR3 loop reads CASSLRGSAGPADTQYF. The CDR3 DNA is TGTGCCAGCAGCTTACGTGGGTCGGCGGGCCCCGCAGATACGCAGTATTTT.

The rearrangement uses TRBV15 and TRBJ2-5, with 12 nucleotides matching TRBD2. Germline values: CDR1 LNHNV, CDR2 YYDKDF (reference sequence). The junction had 4 bases not matched to a gene; V was cut back by 3 bases and J by 2 bases. This CDR3 has 16 residues. CDR3 loop: CATSRGLAGPQETQYF. The CDR3 nucleotides are TGTGCCACCAGCAGGGGACTAGCGGGCCCACAAGAGACCCAGTACTTC.

The V gene is TRBV19, the J gene TRBJ2-1, with TRBD1 matching 7 bases. The CDR3 extends over 17 amino acids. Germline V gene data show CDR1 as LNHDA and CDR2 as SQIVND (reference sequence). J gave up 0 bases and V 5 bases, and 10 bases lay outside the gene matches. The CDR3 here is CASSGSTRGSSYNEQFF. In DNA, the CDR3 is TGTGCCAGTAGTGGATCGACCAGGGGGAGCTCCTACAATGAGCAGTTCTTC. Filled out from reference TRBV19 and TRBJ2-1, the complete variable domain reads DGGITQSPKYLFRKEGQNVTLSCEQNLNHDAMYWYRQDPGQGLRLIYYSQIVNDFQKGDIAEGYSVSREKKESFPLTVTSAQKNPTAFYLCASSGSTRGSSYNEQFFGPGTRLTVL.

This clonotype was detected a few times. The chain uses TRBV19 and TRBJ2-2; 12 nucleotides line up with TRBD1. Trimming removed 9 bases from V and 6 bases from J; junction bases left unmatched: 8. Germline V gene lookup returns CDR1 LNHDA and CDR2 SQIVND (reference sequence). The CDR3 extends over 15 amino acids. CDR3 DNA: TGTGCCAGGCCTCTAGGGGACAGGGGGCCCGGGGAGCTGTTTTTT. Translated, it gives CARPLGDRGPGELFF.

Details on this clonotype: This clone may be a read error of a much larger clone one base away. CDR3 residues: CSPGTGFHEQYF. For the CDR3, the DNA is TGCAGCCCCGGGACAGGGTTCCACGAGCAGTACTTC. This rearrangement joins TRBV29-1 to TRBJ2-7; 9 bases map to TRBD1. In germline, CDR1 is SQVTM, CDR2 ANQGSEA. The CDR3 consists of 12 residues. The J segment lost 5 bases and the V segment lost 8 bases, leaving 7 bases of the junction unmatched.

V gene TRBV11-2 combines with J gene TRBJ1-6, with D unresolved. Germline V gene lookup returns CDR1 SGHAT and CDR2 FQNNGV. The CDR3 length is 12 residues. Deletions cut 2 bases from V and 12 bases from J, with 8 bases between. DNA of the CDR3: TGTGCCAGCAGCTTAACTAGCGGACCCCTCCACTTT. It specifies CASSLTSGPLHF.

The chain recombines TRBV7-9 with TRBJ1-6; 8 positions agree with TRBD1. The ends lost 7 bases at V and 7 bases at J; junction bases unmatched: 6. This CDR3 contains 14 residues. CDR1 and CDR2 from the germline V gene are SEHNR and FQNEAQ (reference sequence). CDR3 sequence: CASNTRQGNSPLHF. In DNA, the CDR3 is TGTGCCAGCAACACCCGACAGGGGAATTCACCCCTCCACTTT.

The genes are TRBV28 and TRBJ1-2; 10 bases match TRBD1. This CDR3 is built from 15 residues. With V trimmed by 3 bases and J by 5 bases, 6 bases remained unmatched. Germline V gene data show CDR1 as MDHEN and CDR2 as SYDVKM. The CDR3 region has the DNA TGTGCCAGCAGTTTCATCGGGACAGGGGATTATGGCTACACCTTC. Amino acid sequence: CASSFIGTGDYGYTF.

Many counts were recorded for this clonotype. This rearrangement joins TRBV6-1 to TRBJ2-2; TRBD2 matches at 11 bases. The germline V gene has CDR1 MNHNS and CDR2 SASEGT. This CDR3 has 16 amino acids. The trim removed 4 bases at V and 5 bases at J, leaving 6 bases unmatched. In DNA, the CDR3 is TGTGCCAGCAGTGGCCTAGCGGGAGGTGGAACCGGGGAGCTGTTTTTT. Its protein is CASSGLAGGGTGELFF.

This clonotype was seen ten or more times. As DNA, the CDR3 is TGCAGTGCTAGAGTACAGAACACTGAAGCTTTCTTT. Residues: CSARVQNTEAFF. The rearrangement uses TRBV20-1 and TRBJ1-1, with unresolved D. The CDR3 runs to 12 residues. The V and J ends lost 1 base and 1 base respectively, with 4 bases between them. Germline-derived CDR1 and CDR2 are DFQATT and SNEGSKA (reference sequence).

In this sample, this clonotype turned up many times. The rearrangement links TRBV29-1 to TRBJ2-5, with a tentative D call TRBD1 (6 bases). CDR1 and CDR2 from the germline V gene are SQVTM and ANQGSEA. The germline V and J ends were trimmed by 6 bases and 6 bases, with 23 bases remaining between them. The CDR3 has 15 amino acids. This chain's CDR3 is CSVAFPWDTQKTQYF. The CDR3 DNA reads as TGCAGCGTAGCCTTCCCCTGGGACACGCAAAAGACCCAGTACTTC. Looking up the rest from reference TRBV29-1 and TRBJ2-5 gives the full variable domain: SAVISQKPSRDICQRGTSLTIQCQVDSQVTMMFWYRQQPGQSLTLIATANQGSEATYESGFVIDKFPISRPNLTFSTLTVSNMSPEDSSIYLCSVAFPWDTQKTQYFGPGTRLLVL.

The chain joins TRBV19 to TRBJ2-1; the D gene is possibly TRBD1 (5 bases). Trimming removed 3 bases at V and 10 bases at J, with 10 bases between. The CDR3 is 12 residues long. Per the germline V gene, CDR1 is LNHDA and CDR2 is SQIVND (reference sequence). This CDR3 is CASSIWGVEQFF. In DNA form, the CDR3 reads TGTGCCAGTAGTATTTGGGGCGTCGAGCAGTTCTTC.

With respect to this clonotype: This may stem from a read error, because a much larger clone lies one nucleotide away. The chain joins TRBV2 to TRBJ2-7; TRBD1 matches 8 bases. CDR3 length: 12 amino acids. Germline trimming cut 4 bases from V and 5 bases from J; bases unmatched to any gene: 1. The germline gives CDR1 SNHLY, CDR2 FYNNEI. Written as DNA, the CDR3 is TGTGCCAGCAGTGGACAGGGGAACGAGCAGTACTTC. This codes for CASSGQGNEQYF.

The gene calls are TRBV20-1 and TRBJ2-2; D remains unclear. CDR1 DFQATT and CDR2 SNEGSKA come from the germline V gene (reference sequence). Trimming stripped 5 bases from V and 6 bases from J, with 10 bases between. This CDR3 has 12 amino acids. This CDR3 is CSAPRYAGELFF. The CDR3 DNA follows: TGCAGTGCTCCACGTTACGCCGGGGAGCTGTTTTTT.

This clonotype was seen many times. The rearrangement joins TRBV5-1 to TRBJ2-5; D is perhaps TRBD1 or TRBD2 (6 bases each). CDR3 length: 14 residues. V dropped 6 bases and J dropped 3 bases, with 15 bases sitting between them. Germline-derived CDR1 and CDR2 are SGHRS and YFSETQ. The chain's CDR3 is CASNGGVEKETQYF. The DNA for the CDR3 is TGCGCCAGCAACGGGGGCGTGGAGAAAGAGACCCAGTACTTC.

The genes are TRBV28 and TRBJ1-2, with D possibly TRBD1 on 5 matching bases. In germline, CDR1 is MDHEN, CDR2 SYDVKM. The V end was cut by 5 bases, the J end by 4 bases, with 17 bases between. The length of the CDR3 is 15 residues. CDR3 protein: CASSTHFGTVYGYTF. DNA for the CDR3: TGTGCCAGCAGTACACACTTCGGGACGGTCTATGGCTACACCTTC.

The V call is TRBV20-1, the J call TRBJ2-7; D possibly corresponds to TRBD1 (6 bases). The germline gives CDR1 DFQATT, CDR2 SNEGSKA (reference sequence). CDR3 size: 15 residues. Trimming removed 0 bases at V and 4 bases at J, with 16 bases between. The CDR3, as DNA: TGCAGTGCTAGAGATTTGACAGGAGAGTTTTACGAGCAGTACTTC. Its translation is CSARDLTGEFYEQYF.